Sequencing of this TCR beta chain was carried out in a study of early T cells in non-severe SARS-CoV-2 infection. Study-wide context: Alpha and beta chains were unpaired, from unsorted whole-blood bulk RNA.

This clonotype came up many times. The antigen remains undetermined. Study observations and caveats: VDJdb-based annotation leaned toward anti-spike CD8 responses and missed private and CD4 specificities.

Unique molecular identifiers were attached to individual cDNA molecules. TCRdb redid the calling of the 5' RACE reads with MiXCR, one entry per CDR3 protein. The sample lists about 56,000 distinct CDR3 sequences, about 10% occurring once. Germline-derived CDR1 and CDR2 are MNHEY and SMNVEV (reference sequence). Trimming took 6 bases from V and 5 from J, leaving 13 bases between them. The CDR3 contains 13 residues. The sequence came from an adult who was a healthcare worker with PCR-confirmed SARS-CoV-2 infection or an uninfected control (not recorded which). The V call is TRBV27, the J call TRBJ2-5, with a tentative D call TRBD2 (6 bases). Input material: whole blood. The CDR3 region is CASSRDGGETQYF. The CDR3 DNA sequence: TGTGCCAGCAGCAGGGACGGAGGGGAGACCCAGTACTTC.